The 26 T cell receptor beta chains reported below all come from one sample, sequenced in a study of Ad26.COV2.S vaccination and SARS-CoV-2 variants. As to treatment: 15 to 20 received Ad26.COV2.S at low or high dose, single or two shots; roughly five received placebo; per-sample allocation not given. Each sample was drawn 63 days after the first injection (of vaccine or placebo). TCRdb keeps only in-frame clones here, not all; method: immunoSEQ multiplex PCR. The sample has over 350,000 clones, about 88% seen once. The material was peripheral blood, obtained in a trial of Ad26.COV2.S vaccine versus placebo. The receptors were gathered from a person aged 18 to 59 who received the Ad26.COV2.S COVID-19 vaccine or a placebo.

The chain links TRBV27 to TRBJ2-7; possible D gene TRBD1, 6 bases. Trimming pared 0 bases from V and 4 bases from J, leaving 13 bases between. The CDR3 is made up of 15 amino acids. The germline V gene encodes CDR1 MNHEY and CDR2 SMNVEV (reference sequence). In nucleotides, the CDR3 is TGTGCCAGCAGTTTATCTGGGACAAGCCTTTACGAGCAGTACTTC. Translated: CASSLSGTSLYEQYF.

The chain combines TRBV30 with TRBJ1-6, with D perhaps TRBD1 (6 bases). The germline V gene encodes CDR1 GTSNPN and CDR2 SVGIG (reference sequence). Trimming stripped 5 bases from V and 7 bases from J, with 12 bases between. CDR3 length equals 13 residues. The CDR3 coding sequence is TGTGCCTGGCGACAGGAAAGAAATTCACCCCTCCACTTT. Translation: CAWRQERNSPLHF.

The chain joins TRBV6-1 to TRBJ1-2; 9 bases agree with TRBD1. In germline, CDR1 is MNHNS, CDR2 SASEGT. This CDR3 region has 17 residues. V lost 2 bases and J lost 6; bases outside the gene matches: 13. CDR3 coding DNA: TGTGCCAGCAGTGAACTAGGACAGGGGCAAAATTACGATGGCTACACCTTC. As protein: CASSELGQGQNYDGYTF.

The gene calls are TRBV5-1 and TRBJ1-2, with 7 nucleotides matching TRBD1. CDR1 and CDR2 from the germline V gene are SGHRS and YFSETQ. V dropped 0 bases and J dropped 5; count of bases not matched to a gene: 25. The CDR3 is 21 amino acids. CDR3 protein: CASSLARRLTGPTGGLYGYTF. CDR3 nucleotides: TGCGCCAGCAGCTTGGCCCGAAGACTGACAGGGCCTACGGGCGGTTTATATGGCTACACCTTC.

The chain uses TRBV21-1 and TRBJ2-7; TRBD1, as called in the table, went unchecked against the DNA. TRBV21-1 is a pseudogene. The CDR3 extends over 15 amino acids. This CDR3 reads CASSIVDRGVNEQYF. CDR3 DNA sequence: TGTGCCAGCAGCATAGTGGACAGGGGAGTAAACGAGCAGTACTTC.

The chain uses TRBV3-1 (or the pseudogene TRBV3-2) and TRBJ1-3; D ambiguous. Looked up from germline, CDR1 is LGHDT and CDR2 is YNNKEL (reference sequence). Trimming shortened V by 3 bases and J by 2 bases, and 8 bases separated the two germline ends. The CDR3 is made up of 14 amino acids. The CDR3 loop is CASSQALPGNTIYF. The CDR3 nucleotides read TGTGCCAGCAGCCAGGCGTTGCCTGGAAACACCATATATTTT.

In regard to this clone: Other nucleotide sequences from this sample produce the same CDR3. The rearrangement links TRBV5-1 to TRBJ2-7; D uncertain. The V and J ends lost 0 bases and 0 bases respectively, with 4 bases between them. Germline loops: CDR1 SGHRS, CDR2 YFSETQ. This CDR3 region has 13 residues. The DNA for the CDR3 is TGCGCCAGCAGCTTGGGGTCCTCCTACGAGCAGTACTTC. It yields the protein CASSLGSSYEQYF.

A note on this clone: A read error may be the cause here, since a much bigger clone is one base away. Other DNA sequences in this sample translate to the same CDR3. CDR3: CASSLDRGTEAFF. CDR3 DNA sequence: TGTGCCAGCAGCTTAGACAGGGGCACTGAAGCTTTCTTT. The chain has TRBV11-2 and TRBJ1-1; D is perhaps TRBD1 (6 bases). Germline V lookup: CDR1 SGHAT, CDR2 FQNNGV. This CDR3 is built from 13 residues. Between the trimmed V and J ends, which lost 0 bases and 4 bases, there was a span of 6 bases.

This clone was seen only once. The chain carries TRBV19 and TRBJ1-2, with 8 bases fitting TRBD1. Germline loops: CDR1 LNHDA, CDR2 SQIVND (reference sequence). This CDR3 comprises 15 residues. V gave up 1 base and J gave up 6 bases; unmatched junction bases: 7. DNA of the CDR3: TGTGCCAGTAGTATAGGCGTGACAGGGGTGGATGGCTACACCTTC. Protein product: CASSIGVTGVDGYTF.

This chain joins TRBV6-2 or TRBV6-3 and TRBJ2-2; 7 positions agree with TRBD1. V dropped 6 bases and J dropped 0; count of bases not matched to a gene: 7. Germline CDR1 MNHEY, CDR2 SVGEGT. CDR3 size: 16 residues. The CDR3, as DNA: TGTGCCAGCAGCCAAATTACAGGGGCGAACACCGGGGAGCTGTTTTTT. Its protein is CASSQITGANTGELFF.

CDR3 loop: CASSFPLTEGAFF. The CDR3 DNA is TGTGCCAGCAGCTTCCCCCTCACGGAGGGAGCTTTCTTT. The V and J genes are TRBV11-2 and TRBJ1-1; D remains unclear. V was pared by 3 bases and J by 10 bases, with 15 bases between. CDR3 length: 13 residues. Germline loops: CDR1 SGHAT, CDR2 FQNNGV.

This chain links TRBV19 with TRBJ1-2, with D perhaps TRBD1 (6 bases). The CDR3 sequence is 16 residues long. Germline CDR1 is LNHDA and CDR2 is SQIVND (reference sequence). V lost 4 bases, J lost 8 bases, and 23 bases lay in between. This CDR3 is CASSTGAGRISIGYTF. The CDR3 DNA is TGTGCCAGTAGTACGGGGGCGGGACGGATCTCCATCGGCTACACCTTC. The full variable domain, rest sourced from reference TRBV19 and TRBJ1-2, is DGGITQSPKYLFRKEGQNVTLSCEQNLNHDAMYWYRQDPGQGLRLIYYSQIVNDFQKGDIAEGYSVSREKKESFPLTVTSAQKNPTAFYLCASSTGAGRISIGYTFGSGTRLTVV.

This chain joins TRBV7-2 and TRBJ2-1, with a possible D match to TRBD2 (6 bases). The CDR3 has 16 residues. The ends were cut back, 4 bases at V and 10 bases at J, with 23 bases in the middle. Germline lookup yields CDR1 SGHTA and CDR2 FQGNSA. Here the CDR3 reads CASSSAGRELWGEQFF. The CDR3 DNA reads as TGTGCCAGCAGCTCGGCCGGGAGAGAACTTTGGGGGGAGCAGTTCTTC.

V and J are TRBV6-5 and TRBJ1-4, with D unclear. The germline gives CDR1 MNHEY, CDR2 SVGAGI. Trimming removed 5 bases from V and 3 bases from J, with 10 bases in between. This CDR3 contains 14 residues. For the CDR3, the DNA is TGTGCCAGCAGTAGGAGGAGACCTAATGAAAAACTGTTTTTT. It specifies CASSRRRPNEKLFF.

V gene TRBV6-4 combines with J gene TRBJ1-1; D may be TRBD1 (5 bases). Germline V gives CDR1 MRHNA, CDR2 SNTAGT. The CDR3 is made up of 15 amino acids. V was trimmed by 2 bases and J by 4 bases, leaving 14 bases between them. The CDR3 DNA reads TGTGCCAGCAGTGACCTCCCGGGGGGGGTCACTGAAGCTTTCTTT. Translated: CASSDLPGGVTEAFF.

The rearrangement joins TRBV10-3 to TRBJ2-7, with no clear D. CDR1 and CDR2 from the germline V gene are ENHRY and SYGVKD. Trimming left V 2 bases short and J 1 base short, with 3 bases between. The CDR3 runs to 12 residues. CDR3 loop: CAISERSYEQYF. The DNA of the CDR3 is TGTGCCATCAGTGAGAGATCCTACGAGCAGTACTTC.

The CDR3 sequence: CASSLGTPRSTQYF. The CDR3 DNA reads as TGCGCCAGCAGCTTAGGGACTCCTCGTTCCACGCAGTATTTT. The chain links TRBV5-1 to TRBJ2-3; D possibly corresponds to TRBD2 (6 bases). Per the germline V gene, CDR1 is SGHRS and CDR2 is YFSETQ. V dropped 2 bases and J dropped 9 bases, with 16 bases sitting between them. CDR3 length: 14 residues.

A single count supports this clone. This chain connects TRBV15 to TRBJ1-3; a possible D gene is TRBD1 (5 bases). V was shortened by 5 bases and J by 5 bases, with 19 bases between the two germline ends. Germline CDR1 LNHNV, CDR2 YYDKDF (reference sequence). This CDR3 comprises 16 residues. CDR3 in amino acids: CATSGQEGARRNTIYF. The CDR3 nucleotides are TGTGCCACCAGCGGGCAGGAAGGGGCTCGGCGAAACACCATATATTTT.

The chain combines TRBV5-8 with TRBJ2-3; D unresolved. This CDR3 contains 13 residues. CDR1 is SGHTS, CDR2 YDEGEE, per germline. The germline V and J ends were trimmed by 0 bases and 5 bases, with 7 bases remaining between them. For the CDR3, the DNA is TGTGCCAGCAGCTTGGCGATTGGAGATACGCAGTATTTT. Translation gives CASSLAIGDTQYF.

The rearrangement joins TRBV2 to TRBJ1-1, with D perhaps TRBD1 (5 bases). Per germline, CDR1 SNHLY and CDR2 FYNNEI. This CDR3 has 14 residues. V was trimmed by 4 bases and J by 4 bases, leaving 13 bases between them. This CDR3 is CASSGGGRATEAFF. CDR3 nucleotide sequence: TGTGCCAGCAGTGGTGGGGGTCGAGCCACTGAAGCTTTCTTT.

The J gene is TRBJ2-1, the V gene TRBV7-8; D assignment may be TRBD1 or TRBD2 (5 bases each). The CDR3 is 13 residues long. V was trimmed by 6 bases and J by 8 bases, leaving 14 bases between them. Germline CDR1 and CDR2: SGHVS and FQNEAQ. The CDR3 is CASRIKGTHEQFF. The CDR3 bases are TGTGCCAGCAGAATCAAGGGGACCCATGAGCAGTTCTTC.

The CDR3 sequence: CASSLVDRATYGYTF. In DNA, the CDR3 is TGTGCCAGCAGCTTGGTGGACAGGGCCACCTATGGCTACACCTTC. The V and J genes are TRBV5-4 and TRBJ1-2; 8 bases match TRBD1. CDR3 length equals 15 residues. Trimming removed 0 bases from V and 4 bases from J; junction bases left unmatched: 5. Germline V gene data show CDR1 as SGHNT and CDR2 as YYREEE (reference sequence).

The genes are TRBV30 and TRBJ1-6; TRBD1 aligns across 9 bases. Per the germline V gene, CDR1 is GTSNPN and CDR2 is SVGIG (reference sequence). The CDR3 totals 12 residues. Trimming took 2 bases from V and 14 from J; bases not matched to a gene: 4. The CDR3 is CAWSSDRGALHF. CDR3 nucleotides: TGTGCCTGGAGTTCAGACAGGGGGGCCCTCCACTTT.

This clone was seen a handful of times. This sequence joins TRBV4-3 and TRBJ1-5; D gene ambiguous. Between the trimmed V and J ends, which lost 1 base and 7 bases, there was a span of 14 bases. The germline V gene has CDR1 LGHNA and CDR2 YSLEER. The CDR3 runs to 15 residues. The CDR3 region is CASSQARTLGQPQHF. DNA for the CDR3: TGCGCCAGCAGCCAAGCACGGACCCTCGGGCAGCCCCAGCATTTT.

The V and J genes are TRBV2 and TRBJ2-1; 7 bases are shared with TRBD2. V trimming: 7 bases; J trimming: 5 bases; junction bases outside the gene matches: 8. This CDR3 is built from 14 residues. In germline, CDR1 is SNHLY, CDR2 FYNNEI. Here the CDR3 reads CASTGLGPNNEQFF. In DNA form, the CDR3 reads TGTGCCAGCACTGGACTAGGGCCAAACAATGAGCAGTTCTTC.

The CDR3 nucleotides are TGTGCCAGCAGCTTAGGTCCACAGGGACCTAAAAACCGCAATGAGCAGTTCTTC. Translation: CASSLGPQGPKNRNEQFF. J is TRBJ2-1 and V is TRBV7-9; tentatively, D is TRBD1 (6 bases). From germline, CDR1 is SEHNR and CDR2 FQNEAQ (reference sequence). The V and J ends lost 1 base and 6 bases respectively, with 22 bases between them. CDR3 length equals 18 residues.